Listed below are T cell receptor beta chains from one sample, sequenced in a study of control samples from healthy donors and cancer patients. Using immunoSEQ multiplex PCR, the repertoire was profiled, and TCRdb retains in-frame clones only, with some absent. Seen here are 95,000 to 100,000 clones, around 89% observed once, and the top ten hold over 6.5%. Material for sequencing was blood. Every receptor here comes from a man between 25 and 39 years old in good health. Both conserved end residues are part of each CDR3. D genes are given only for firm matches. The listing skips clone size in some rows; elsewhere it reads once, few, many or a size class.

J gene	D gene	V gene	clone size	CDR3 DNA	CDR3 protein
TRBJ1-1	-	TRBV6-5	-	TGTGCCAGCAGCAAGGGGGTTCGGGCTTTCTTT	CASSKGVRAFF
TRBJ2-4	TRBD2	TRBV24-1	-	TGTGCCACCAGTTCCGCGGGGGGATCTCTGTTC	CATSSAGGSLF
TRBJ1-2	-	TRBV28	-	TGTGCCAGCAGTCCAAGGACAGCCTTCTATGGCTACACCTTC	CASSPRTAFYGYTF
TRBJ2-7	-	TRBV6-6	-	TGTGCCAGCAGTTCCACAGGGACTGTAACGGGCGAGCAGTACTTC	CASSSTGTVTGEQYF
TRBJ1-3	-	TRBV15	-	TGTGCCACCAGGTCCGGGACATCCCTGGGGGGAAACACCATATATTTT	CATRSGTSLGGNTIYF
TRBJ1-1	-	TRBV7-2	many	TGTGCCAGCAGCTATAACAGGAACACTGAAGCTTTCTTT	CASSYNRNTEAFF
TRBJ2-1	TRBD1	TRBV18	-	TGTGCCAGCTCATCCACAGGCCGGACAGGGGACAATGAGCAGTTCTTC	CASSSTGRTGDNEQFF
TRBJ1-3	-	TRBV6-6	-	TGTGCCAGCAGTTACTCGAGAGACTCTGGAAACACCATATATTTT	CASSYSRDSGNTIYF
TRBJ1-1	-	TRBV6-5	-	TGTGCCAGCAGTTACGAGGGGACTACGAACACTGAAGCTTTCTTT	CASSYEGTTNTEAFF
TRBJ2-7	TRBD1	TRBV2	-	TGTGCCAGCAGTGAGGACAGGGCCTACGAGCAGTACTTC	CASSEDRAYEQYF
TRBJ2-7	-	TRBV19	few	TGTGCCAGTAGTAGGGCGGCGTTCTACGAGCAGTACTTC	CASSRAAFYEQYF
TRBJ1-2	TRBD1	TRBV11-2	-	TGTGCCAGCAGCCCCCTCCGGGGGACAGCCTATGGCTACACCTTC	CASSPLRGTAYGYTF
TRBJ2-6	-	TRBV27	-	TGTGCCAGCAAGGGGCCTGGGGCCAACGTCCTGACTTTC	CASKGPGANVLTF
TRBJ2-7	-	TRBV5-5	-	TGTGCCAGCAGCTTTTTGGACTACGAGCAGTACTTC	CASSFLDYEQYF
TRBJ2-2	-	TRBV10-3	-	TGTGCCATCAGTGAGTCTTTCACCGGGGAGCTGTTTTTT	CAISESFTGELFF
TRBJ1-6	-	TRBV30	few	TGTGCCTGGAGTGTAGGGGGTTTCCCTTCACCCCTCCACTTT	CAWSVGGFPSPLHF
TRBJ1-4	-	TRBV7-2	-	TGTGCCAGCAGTACACAGAGTAATGAAAAACTGTTTTTT	CASSTQSNEKLFF
TRBJ1-4	-	TRBV6-2/TRBV6-3	-	TGTGCCAGCAGTTACCGGCAGGGGCTTGAAAAACTGTTTTTT	CASSYRQGLEKLFF
TRBJ1-4	TRBD1	TRBV7-2	-	TGTGCCAGCAGCTTAGGCCCTCGTCCGACAGGGAAGGGGAATGAAAAACTGTTTTTT	CASSLGPRPTGKGNEKLFF
TRBJ1-2	TRBD1	TRBV5-1	-	TGCGCCAGCAGAACCAGACAGGGAGCTAACTATGGCTACACCTTC	CASRTRQGANYGYTF
TRBJ2-7	-	TRBV11-2	-	TGTGCCAGCAGCTTAGTAAGGGAGCAGTACTTC	CASSLVREQYF
TRBJ1-1	-	TRBV30	-	TGTGCCTGGAGCGACTCAAACACTGAAGCTTTCTTT	CAWSDSNTEAFF
TRBJ1-5	-	TRBV5-1	-	TGCGCCAGCAGCCTATTGCCTAGGGTAAGCCCCAATCAGCCCCAGCATTTT	CASSLLPRVSPNQPQHF
TRBJ1-6	TRBD1	TRBV9	-	TGTGCCAGCAGCGGACCCGGGACAGGGGTCTCACCCCTCCACTTT	CASSGPGTGVSPLHF
TRBJ1-1	-	TRBV2	-	TGTGCCAGCAGGAGGGCCACCATGAACACTGAAGCTTTCTTT	CASRRATMNTEAFF
TRBJ1-3	-	TRBV28	-	TGTGCCAGCAGATTGACGGGGGTGATCGGAAACACCATATATTTT	CASRLTGVIGNTIYF
TRBJ2-5	TRBD2	TRBV5-8	-	TGTGCCAGCAGCTTGTACCTAGCGGAGCAAGAGACCCAGTACTTC	CASSLYLAEQETQYF
TRBJ1-4	-	TRBV10-2	-	TGCGCCAGCAGTGAGTTAGGGGAAAAACTGTTTTTT	CASSELGEKLFF
TRBJ1-1	TRBD1	TRBV20-1	-	TGCAGGACAGGGCGGGATACTGAAGCTTTCTTT	CRTGRDTEAFF
TRBJ1-6	-	TRBV6-5	-	TGTGCCAGTAGAGGGGGTCGGGTTGATAGTTCACCCCTCCACTTT	CASRGGRVDSSPLHF
TRBJ1-3	TRBD1	TRBV15	medium-sized	TGTGCCACCAGCAGAATTGGACAGGCTGGAAACACCATATATTTT	CATSRIGQAGNTIYF
TRBJ2-1	-	TRBV13	once	TGTGCCAGCAGCACGGGGGCTAGCGAGCAGTTCTTC	CASSTGASEQFF
TRBJ1-1	-	TRBV25-1	-	TGTGCCAGCAGTGATTATGGTGAAGCTTTCTTT	CASSDYGEAFF
TRBJ1-6	-	TRBV30	-	TGTGCCTGGAATGGAAAGGGTAGCTCACCCCTCCACTTT	CAWNGKGSSPLHF
TRBJ2-1	-	TRBV2	-	TGTGCCAGCAGTGTGGTCGGCTCCTACAATGAGCAGTTCTTC	CASSVVGSYNEQFF
TRBJ2-7	TRBD2	TRBV29-1	few	TGCAGCGTTGAAGGGGGGACTAGCGGGAGGAACTACGAGCAGTACTTC	CSVEGGTSGRNYEQYF
TRBJ2-3	TRBD2	TRBV12-5	-	TGTGCTAGTGGTCTTCCGGGAGGGTCAGATACGCAGTATTTT	CASGLPGGSDTQYF
TRBJ1-4	TRBD1	TRBV10-1	few	TGCGCCAGCAGTCGACAGGGGAATAAAGGAGGGAAACTGTTTTTT	CASSRQGNKGGKLFF
TRBJ2-3	-	TRBV9	-	TGTGCCAGCAACCGACTATACCCTAGCACAGATACGCAGTATTTT	CASNRLYPSTDTQYF
TRBJ2-1	-	TRBV30	-	TGTGCCTGGAGTAGGTTGGCAACTCGTTTGGTCTTC	CAWSRLATRLVF
TRBJ1-2	-	TRBV28	-	TGTGCCAGCAGTTTCCTGAACCGGGTCTATGGCTACACCTTC	CASSFLNRVYGYTF
TRBJ2-2	-	TRBV7-9	-	TGTGCCAGCAGCTTAGGCGTCGCAGGAATGAACACCGGGGAGCTGTTTTTT	CASSLGVAGMNTGELFF
TRBJ2-2	TRBD2	TRBV27	-	TGTGCCAGCAGCCCCCTAGCGGTATCGAACACCGGGGAGCTGTTTTTT	CASSPLAVSNTGELFF
TRBJ1-1	TRBD1	TRBV18	once	TGTGCCAGCTCACCCTCCCAGGGGGCGCGAACTGAAGCTTTCTTT	CASSPSQGARTEAFF
TRBJ1-4	-	TRBV2	-	TGTGCCAGCAGGAGGACGGTCTCTGGGGAGGAAAAACTGTTTTTT	CASRRTVSGEEKLFF
TRBJ2-6	-	TRBV11-2	-	TGTGCCAGCAGCTTAGGGAGGGGGACTGGGGCCAACGTCCTGACTTTC	CASSLGRGTGANVLTF
TRBJ2-2	-	TRBV4-3	-	TGCGCCAGCAGCCAAGAGGAGGGGGCGGGAACGAACACCGGGGAGCTGTTTTTT	CASSQEEGAGTNTGELFF
TRBJ2-3	TRBD2	TRBV12-5	-	TGTGCTAGTGGTGACTTAGCGGGAGGGCCGTTAGATACGCAGTATTTT	CASGDLAGGPLDTQYF
TRBJ2-7	-	TRBV5-4	-	TGTGCCAGCAGCTTGACACAGTCCTACGAGCAGTACTTC	CASSLTQSYEQYF
TRBJ1-2	-	TRBV7-2	-	TGTGCCAGCAGCCCTGCGAACAGGGTGGATGGCTACACCTTC	CASSPANRVDGYTF
TRBJ2-7	TRBD1	TRBV10-1	-	TGCGCCAGCAGTTCTCAGGGGGCAGGGGAGCAGTACTTC	CASSSQGAGEQYF
TRBJ1-2	-	TRBV7-9	-	TGTGCCAGCAGCCCAGGGATAGGGGCCAATAACTATGGCTACACCTTC	CASSPGIGANNYGYTF
TRBJ1-4	-	TRBV28	-	TGTGCCAGCAGTTTGGGGCAGGGACGAAAACTGTTTTTT	CASSLGQGRKLFF
TRBJ1-5	-	TRBV6-5	-	TGTGCCAGCTTCAAGTCTCCGGGGAGCAATCAGCCCCAGCATTTT	CASFKSPGSNQPQHF
TRBJ2-7	-	TRBV7-9	-	TGTGCCAGCAGCTTGTCTACCGGGGCGAACGAGCAGTACTTC	CASSLSTGANEQYF